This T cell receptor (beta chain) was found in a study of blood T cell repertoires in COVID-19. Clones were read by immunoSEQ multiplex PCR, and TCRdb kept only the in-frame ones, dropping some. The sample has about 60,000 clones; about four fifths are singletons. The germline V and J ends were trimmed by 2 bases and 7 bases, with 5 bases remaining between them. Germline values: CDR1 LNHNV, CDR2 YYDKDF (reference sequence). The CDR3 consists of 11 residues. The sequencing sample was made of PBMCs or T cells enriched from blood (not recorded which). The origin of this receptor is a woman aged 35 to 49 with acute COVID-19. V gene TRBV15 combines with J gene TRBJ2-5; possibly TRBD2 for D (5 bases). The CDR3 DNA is TGTGCCACCAGCAGACGGGGGACCCAGTACTTC. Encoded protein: CATSRRGTQYF.